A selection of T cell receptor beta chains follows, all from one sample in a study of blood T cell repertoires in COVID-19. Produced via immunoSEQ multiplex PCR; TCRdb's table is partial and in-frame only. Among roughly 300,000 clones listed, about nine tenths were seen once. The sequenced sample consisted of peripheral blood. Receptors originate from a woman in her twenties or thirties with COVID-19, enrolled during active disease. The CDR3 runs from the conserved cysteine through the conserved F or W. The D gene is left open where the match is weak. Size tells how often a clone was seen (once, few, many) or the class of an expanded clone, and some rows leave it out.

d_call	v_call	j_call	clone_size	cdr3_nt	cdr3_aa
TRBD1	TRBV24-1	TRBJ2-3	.	TGTGCCACCTCCGGGACAGGAAAGCCAGATACGCAGTATTTT	CATSGTGKPDTQYF
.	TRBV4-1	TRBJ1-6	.	TGCGCCAGCAGCCAAGAGCGAGAATCACCCCTCCACTTT	CASSQERESPLHF
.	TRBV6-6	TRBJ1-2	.	TGTGCCAGCAGTCGGAGGGGGACCAACTATGGCTACACCTTC	CASSRRGTNYGYTF
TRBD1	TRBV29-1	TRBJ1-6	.	TGCAGCGTCGTCGGGACAGCAGTCTTCTATAATTCACCCCTCCACTTT	CSVVGTAVFYNSPLHF
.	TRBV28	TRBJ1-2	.	TGTGCCAGCAGTTTAGGCAGGGTGGCTGGCTACACCTTC	CASSLGRVAGYTF
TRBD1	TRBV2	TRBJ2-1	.	TGTGCCAGCAGTGAAAGCCAGGGGGCTATCGGTGAGCAGTTCTTC	CASSESQGAIGEQFF
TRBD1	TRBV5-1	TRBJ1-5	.	TGCGCCAGCAGCACCGGACAGGGAGGTCAGCCCCAGCATTTT	CASSTGQGGQPQHF
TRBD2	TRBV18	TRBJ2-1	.	TGTGCCAGCTCACCACCGGCCGGGACTAGCGGGTCGGATGAGCAGTTCTTC	CASSPPAGTSGSDEQFF
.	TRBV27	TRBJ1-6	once	TGTGCCAGCATGCGGCTGCGAGATAATTCACCCCTCCACTTT	CASMRLRDNSPLHF
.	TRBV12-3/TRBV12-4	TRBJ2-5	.	TGTGCCAGCAGTTTAAGGCTCCTAGGGACCCAGTACTTC	CASSLRLLGTQYF
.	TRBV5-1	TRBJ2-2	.	TGCGCCAGCAGCTTGAGGCAGGGCTTAATCCCCGGGGAGCTGTTTTTT	CASSLRQGLIPGELFF
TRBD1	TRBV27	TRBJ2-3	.	TGTGCCAGCAGTTTCCAAGTGGGGACAGGGGATTCAGATACGCAGTATTTT	CASSFQVGTGDSDTQYF
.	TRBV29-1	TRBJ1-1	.	TGCAGCGTTGACAAATACACTGAAGCTTTCTTT	CSVDKYTEAFF
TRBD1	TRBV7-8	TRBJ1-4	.	TGTGCCAGCAGCTTATACGACAGGGGACTTAATGAAAAACTGTTTTTT	CASSLYDRGLNEKLFF
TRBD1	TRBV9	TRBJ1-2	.	TGTGCCAGCAGCGTAACGACAGGGGTTAACTATGGCTACACCTTC	CASSVTTGVNYGYTF
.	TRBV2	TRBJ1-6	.	TGTGCCAGCAGTGATCAGGGTTATTCACCCCTCCACTTT	CASSDQGYSPLHF
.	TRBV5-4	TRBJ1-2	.	TGTGCCAGCAGCTCTGACAGCTATGGCTACACCTTC	CASSSDSYGYTF
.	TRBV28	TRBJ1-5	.	TGTGCCAGCAAGGAGGGATCAGGGAATCAGCCCCAGCATTTT	CASKEGSGNQPQHF
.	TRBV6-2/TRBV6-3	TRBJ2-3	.	TGTGCCAGCAGTTTTTCAGGCCGCACAGATACGCAGTATTTT	CASSFSGRTDTQYF
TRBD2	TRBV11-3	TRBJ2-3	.	TGTGCCAGCAGCTACCGGGGGGATTCCACAGATACGCAGTATTTT	CASSYRGDSTDTQYF
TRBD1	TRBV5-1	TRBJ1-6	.	TGCGCCAGCAGCTTGGAGGGACAGGGAGTAAGGTCCTATAATTCACCCCTCCACTTT	CASSLEGQGVRSYNSPLHF
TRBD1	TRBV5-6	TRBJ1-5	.	TGTGCCAGCAGCAACCAGGGGGCTCAGCCCCAGCATTTT	CASSNQGAQPQHF
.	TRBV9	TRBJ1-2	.	TGTGCCAGCAGCCCCGAGGGAGGGTTTGCAAGTCACTATGGCTACACCTTC	CASSPEGGFASHYGYTF
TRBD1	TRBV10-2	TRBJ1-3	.	TGCGCCAGCAGCCCGGACAGGGGGACAAGAAACACCATATATTTT	CASSPDRGTRNTIYF
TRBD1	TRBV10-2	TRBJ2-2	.	TGCGCCAGCCGGGACAGGGGCACCGGGGAGCTGTTTTTT	CASRDRGTGELFF
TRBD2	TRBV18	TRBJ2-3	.	TGTGCCAGCTCACCACTGGCCGGGACTAGCGGGGGGCCCCGCACAGATACGCAGTATTTT	CASSPLAGTSGGPRTDTQYF
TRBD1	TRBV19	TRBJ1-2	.	TGTGCCAGTAGTCCGTCCCGGGACAGGGGGGCAATGTATGGCTACACCTTC	CASSPSRDRGAMYGYTF
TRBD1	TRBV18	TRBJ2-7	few	TGTGCCAGCTCAGCGGACAGGGGATACGAGCAGTACTTC	CASSADRGYEQYF
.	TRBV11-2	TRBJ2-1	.	TGTGCCAGCAGCTTAGGGGGGGGCGGCAATGAGCAGTTCTTC	CASSLGGGGNEQFF
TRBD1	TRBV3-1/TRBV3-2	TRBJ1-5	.	TGTGCCAGCAGCCACCGGACAGGGGATCAGCCCCAGCATTTT	CASSHRTGDQPQHF
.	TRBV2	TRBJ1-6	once	TGTGCCAGCAGTGAATATGTACAGCCCCTCACCTATAATTCACCCCTCCACTTT	CASSEYVQPLTYNSPLHF
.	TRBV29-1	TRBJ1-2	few	TGCAGCGTACAGGGTAACTATGGCTACACCTTC	CSVQGNYGYTF
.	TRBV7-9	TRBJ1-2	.	TGTGCCAGCAGCTTAAGTGGGGGCGTGGGCTATGGCTACACCTTC	CASSLSGGVGYGYTF
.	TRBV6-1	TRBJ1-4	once	TGTGCCAGCAGTGAATGGAGTGAAAAACTGTTTTTT	CASSEWSEKLFF
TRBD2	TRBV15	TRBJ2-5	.	TGTGCCACCAGCAGAGATCGGGGGGAAGAGACCCAGTACTTC	CATSRDRGEETQYF
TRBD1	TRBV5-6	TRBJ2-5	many	TGTGCCAGCAGCCTGATGACAGGGGGGGGCCAAGAGACCCAGTACTTC	CASSLMTGGGQETQYF
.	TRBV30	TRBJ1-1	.	TGTGCCTGGAGCCGCGATCAGAACACTGAAGCTTTCTTT	CAWSRDQNTEAFF
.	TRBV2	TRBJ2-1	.	TGTGCCAGCAGTGAAGCGGTGAGCTCCTACAATGAGCAGTTCTTC	CASSEAVSSYNEQFF
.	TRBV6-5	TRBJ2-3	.	TGTGCCAGCAGTTCTAGCTTAGATACGCAGTATTTT	CASSSSLDTQYF
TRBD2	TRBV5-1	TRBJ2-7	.	TGCGCCAGCAGCTTGACGGGGGGAAATCCCCAGCAGTACTTC	CASSLTGGNPQQYF
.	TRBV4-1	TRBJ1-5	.	TGCGCCAGCAGCCAAATACAGGGTCGGTATAGCAATCAGCCCCAGCATTTT	CASSQIQGRYSNQPQHF
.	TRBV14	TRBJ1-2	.	TGTGCCAGCAGGAGTTTCGCGGGCTACACCTTC	CASRSFAGYTF
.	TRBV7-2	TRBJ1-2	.	TGTGCCAGCAGACACCAGACAGGCTATGGCTACACCTTC	CASRHQTGYGYTF
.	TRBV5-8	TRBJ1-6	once	TGTGCCAGCAGCCTGGTACGACAGATGGGGAAAAATTCACCCCTCCACTTT	CASSLVRQMGKNSPLHF
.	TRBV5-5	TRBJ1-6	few	TGTGCCAGCAGCTTGTCGGGTACCCATTCACCCCTCCACTTT	CASSLSGTHSPLHF
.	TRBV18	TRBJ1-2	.	TGTGCCAGCTCACCGGAGAACGACTTCAACTATGGCTACACCTTC	CASSPENDFNYGYTF
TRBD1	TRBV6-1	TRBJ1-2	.	TGTGCCAGCAGTGAAACAGGGGGAGTGTATGGCTACACCTTC	CASSETGGVYGYTF
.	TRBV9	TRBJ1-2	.	TGTGCCAGCAGCGTAGCGGGGAACTATGGCTACACCTTC	CASSVAGNYGYTF
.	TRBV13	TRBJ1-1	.	TGTGCCAGCAGCTTAGGAACAGGGCAACTAATCACTGAAGCTTTCTTT	CASSLGTGQLITEAFF